The present T cell receptor beta chain was sequenced within a study of spatial heterogeneity in lung cancer. In the study overall: Detected sequences consistently included more beta-chain ones than alpha-chain ones.

Time point described: blood at routine non-recurrence follow-up after resection. Frozen PBMC, nontumor lung or tumor provided whole RNA, which was sequenced unsorted. Germline assignment: CDR1 SGHRS and CDR2 YFSETQ. There are 13 residues in the CDR3. V was trimmed by 0 bases and J by 2 bases, leaving 4 bases between them. TCRdb independently ran MiXCR on the 5' RACE reads; one entry per CDR3 protein. The data hold fewer than 55,000 distinct CDR3 sequences, with roughly 8.1% observed a single time. This clonotype was seen repeatedly, ten times or more. This TCR came from a female donor with early-stage non-small cell lung cancer. Sequencing was performed on PBMCs, taken at follow-up. This chain connects TRBV5-1 to TRBJ2-3, with D unresolved. The CDR3: CASSLEATDTQYF. DNA for the CDR3: TGCGCCAGCAGCTTGGAAGCCACAGATACGCAGTATTTT.